Each of the 27 T cell receptor beta chains below was sequenced from the same sample in a study of a mutant IDH1 vaccine in newly diagnosed glioma. Time point indicated: week 47, end of study. Every single dose of the vaccine, 300 ug of mutant IDH1 20-mer peptide, came with topical imiquimod. No antigen has been assigned to these receptors. Method: immunoSEQ multiplex PCR; TCRdb's copy keeps in-frame clones and lacks some. In the table there are roughly 56,000 clones, less than 85% of which are singletons. The material was PBMCs, obtained from a glioma patient whose treatment included an IDH1 peptide vaccine. The receptors were gathered from a woman in her 40s with glioma. Some clones in this sample may be carry-over from other donors' samples.

The genes are TRBV5-4 and TRBJ2-1; the D gene is possibly TRBD1 (6 bases). Germline CDR1 is SGHNT and CDR2 is YYREEE (reference sequence). CDR3 length: 15 residues. V dropped 3 bases and J dropped 8 bases, with 18 bases sitting between them. The CDR3 nucleotides are TGTGCCAGCAGCTCCGCCGGAAGGGGGTGGGATGAGCAGTTCTTC. This encodes CASSSAGRGWDEQFF.

The rearrangement links TRBV4-2 to TRBJ2-7, with 10 nucleotides matching TRBD2. Losses at the gene ends were 0 bases for V and 2 bases for J; bases not matched to a gene: 1. The CDR3 contains 15 residues. Germline CDR1 is LGHNA and CDR2 is YNFKEQ. The CDR3 loop is CASSQELAGAYEQYF. The CDR3 nucleotides read TGTGCCAGCAGCCAAGAGCTAGCGGGGGCCTACGAGCAGTACTTC.

The chain employs TRBV7-9 and TRBJ2-2; 12 bases fit TRBD2. This CDR3 is 19 amino acids long. Germline-derived CDR1 and CDR2 are SEHNR and FQNEAQ (reference sequence). V lost 3 bases, J lost 6 bases, and 14 bases stayed unmatched. Here the CDR3 DNA reads TGTGCCAGCAGCTTGGCCGCCCTAGCGGGAGGGCCGTTCGCCGGGGAGCTGTTTTTT. It yields the protein CASSLAALAGGPFAGELFF. The full variable domain, in which reference TRBV7-9 and TRBJ2-2 provide the parts outside the CDR3, is DTGVSQNPRHKITKRGQNVTFRCDPISEHNRLYWYRQTLGQGPEFLTYFQNEAQLEKSRLLSDRFSAERPKGSFSTLEIQRTEQGDSAMYLCASSLAALAGGPFAGELFFGEGSRLTVL.

This chain links TRBV19 with TRBJ2-5; D tentatively fits TRBD1 or TRBD2 (5 bases each). Per germline, CDR1 LNHDA and CDR2 SQIVND (reference sequence). CDR3 length equals 17 residues. Trimming took 4 bases from V and 0 from J, leaving 18 bases between them. The CDR3: CASSNPRGDAHQETQYF. The CDR3 DNA reads as TGTGCCAGTAGTAACCCCCGTGGGGACGCACACCAAGAGACCCAGTACTTC.

This sequence joins TRBV25-1 and TRBJ2-7; D assignment may be TRBD1 or TRBD2 (5 bases each). The CDR3 spans 12 residues. Germline-derived CDR1 and CDR2 are MGHDK and SYGVNS. V dropped 4 bases and J dropped 6 bases, with 10 bases sitting between them. CDR3 sequence: CASSGFGGEQYF. For the CDR3, the DNA is TGTGCCAGCAGTGGTTTTGGGGGCGAGCAGTACTTC.

The chain couples TRBV19 to TRBJ1-2, with a weak D call TRBD1 (6 bases). Germline assignment: CDR1 LNHDA and CDR2 SQIVND (reference sequence). This CDR3 has 13 amino acids. V lost 10 bases and J 3 bases, leaving 15 bases between the germline ends. In DNA form, the CDR3 reads TGTGCCACCCTACCCACAGGGCACTATGGCTACACCTTC. Protein product: CATLPTGHYGYTF.

The chain couples TRBV10-3 to TRBJ2-1; D possibly corresponds to TRBD2 (6 bases). The germline V gene encodes CDR1 ENHRY and CDR2 SYGVKD. The CDR3 sequence is 12 residues long. With 11 bases removed from V and 5 bases from J, the gap between germline ends came to 13 bases. The CDR3 region has the DNA TGTGCCCTCCTGGGACTCCACAATGAGCAGTTCTTC. Amino acids: CALLGLHNEQFF.

This chain joins TRBV20-1 and TRBJ2-4, with D uncertain. V lost 6 bases to trimming and J lost 6 bases, with 9 bases between them. The germline CDR1 and CDR2 sequences are DFQATT and SNEGSKA (reference sequence). This CDR3 spans 11 amino acids. The CDR3 sequence is CSASSPNIQYF. The CDR3 DNA reads TGCAGTGCCTCTTCCCCAAACATTCAGTACTTC.

The rearrangement links TRBV5-1 to TRBJ1-2, with a possible D match to TRBD1 (5 bases). This CDR3 is 12 amino acids long. With 4 bases removed from V and 6 bases from J, the gap between germline ends came to 10 bases. From germline, CDR1 is SGHRS and CDR2 YFSETQ. CDR3: CASSLTDNGYTF. Here the CDR3 DNA reads TGCGCCAGCAGCCTGACAGACAATGGCTACACCTTC.

This chain uses TRBV25-1 with TRBJ2-2, with D perhaps TRBD1 (5 bases). This CDR3 is 16 amino acids long. V was pared by 1 base and J by 0 bases, with 9 bases between. Germline V gene sequence: CDR1 MGHDK, CDR2 SYGVNS. CDR3 loop: CASSEWGGPNTGELFF. The DNA of the CDR3 is TGTGCCAGCAGTGAATGGGGCGGACCGAACACCGGGGAGCTGTTTTTT.

V and J are TRBV5-5 and TRBJ1-6, with 7 bases identical to TRBD1. Germline V CDR1 and CDR2: SGHKS, YYEKEE (reference sequence). CDR3 length: 16 amino acids. Trimming at V came to 0 bases and at J to 9 bases, leaving 9 bases not matched to a gene. CDR3 residues: CASSLERKAGGSPLHF. CDR3 DNA sequence: TGTGCCAGCAGCTTGGAGCGGAAGGCAGGGGGTTCACCCCTCCACTTT.

The rearrangement links TRBV19 to TRBJ2-1; 12 bases align to TRBD2. After removal of 5 bases from V and 10 bases from J, the junction contained 18 bases not matched to a gene. Germline CDR1 is LNHDA and CDR2 is SQIVND (reference sequence). The CDR3 covers 18 residues. CDR3 sequence: CASSSRQGSSGGAKEQFF. CDR3 DNA: TGTGCCAGTAGTTCGCGACAGGGGTCTAGCGGGGGGGCTAAGGAGCAGTTCTTC.

This clone was recorded a few times. The chain links TRBV6-6 to TRBJ2-3; D is unresolved. Germline CDR1 and CDR2: MNHNY and SVGAGI (reference sequence). Trimming removed 11 bases at V and 4 bases at J, with 16 bases between. This CDR3 has 13 residues. CDR3: CACQGRSSDTQYF. Written as DNA, the CDR3 is TGTGCCTGCCAAGGGCGATCCTCAGATACGCAGTATTTT.

The rearrangement links TRBV14 to TRBJ1-2, with no clear D. Germline values: CDR1 SGHDN, CDR2 FVKESK. CDR3 length equals 13 residues. With 4 bases removed from V and 4 bases from J, the gap between germline ends came to 10 bases. Written as DNA, the CDR3 is TGTGCCAGCAGCCTAACAGAGACCTATGGCTACACCTTC. Encoded protein: CASSLTETYGYTF.

The count of this clone is one. The chain links TRBV7-9 to TRBJ1-1; D is uncertain. V was trimmed by 5 bases and J by 7 bases, leaving 11 bases between them. The CDR3 consists of 12 residues. CDR1 is SEHNR, CDR2 FQNEAQ, per germline (reference sequence). For the CDR3, the DNA is TGTGCCAGCAGCCACGCGGTAGTTGAAGCTTTCTTT. This encodes CASSHAVVEAFF. The variable domain in full, completed from reference TRBV7-9 and TRBJ1-1, reads DTGVSQNPRHKITKRGQNVTFRCDPISEHNRLYWYRQTLGQGPEFLTYFQNEAQLEKSRLLSDRFSAERPKGSFSTLEIQRTEQGDSAMYLCASSHAVVEAFFGQGTRLTVV.

The chain is built from TRBV6-4 and TRBJ2-3, with D perhaps TRBD2 (7 bases). V was cut by 3 bases and J by 4 bases, with 17 bases left in between. The germline V gene encodes CDR1 MRHNA and CDR2 SNTAGT. CDR3 length: 16 amino acids. The CDR3 is CASSDGGGGAPDTQYF. The CDR3 DNA is TGTGCCAGCAGTGATGGAGGTGGGGGGGCCCCAGATACGCAGTATTTT.

The chain couples TRBV18 to TRBJ1-2; 11 bases are a match to TRBD1. The CDR3 length is 15 residues. Germline CDR1 and CDR2: KGHSH and LQKENI. After removal of 6 bases from V and 6 bases from J, the junction contained 9 bases not matched to a gene. CDR3 coding DNA: TGTGCCAGCTCCCTAACAGGGACAGGGGGAAATGGCTACACCTTC. Protein: CASSLTGTGGNGYTF.

The chain links TRBV12-2 to TRBJ2-7; the D call in the table, TRBD2, was not verified against the DNA. TRBV12-2 counts as a pseudogene. The CDR3 is made up of 18 amino acids. The DNA for the CDR3 is TGTGCAAGTCGCTCGAGGGGGGGTAAGGGGAGAGAGTCCTACGAGCAGTACTTC. Protein sequence: CASRSRGGKGRESYEQYF.

This chain joins TRBV6-1 and TRBJ1-1, with TRBD1 identical over 9 bases. The length of the CDR3 is 15 residues. Trimming removed 6 bases from V and 0 bases from J; junction bases left unmatched: 5. Per the germline V gene, CDR1 is MNHNS and CDR2 is SASEGT. CDR3 residues: CASSPGTGMNTEAFF. CDR3 DNA sequence: TGTGCCAGCAGCCCCGGGACAGGGATGAACACTGAAGCTTTCTTT.

The rearrangement links TRBV4-3 to TRBJ2-2, with D unclear. Germline V gene lookup returns CDR1 LGHNA and CDR2 YSLEER. The germline V and J ends were trimmed by 3 bases and 8 bases, with 7 bases remaining between them. CDR3 length equals 12 residues. The CDR3 sequence: CASSHMGGELFF. The CDR3 DNA follows: TGCGCCAGCAGCCATATGGGGGGGGAGCTGTTTTTT.

The chain recombines TRBV7-9 with TRBJ1-2; 9 nucleotides agree with TRBD1. The length of the CDR3 is 15 residues. V dropped 4 bases and J dropped 2; count of bases not matched to a gene: 5. CDR1 is SEHNR and CDR2 is FQNEAQ in the germline V gene (reference sequence). DNA of the CDR3: TGTGCCAGCAGCTCGGACAGGGGCAGGAACTATGGCTACACCTTC. Translation gives CASSSDRGRNYGYTF.

This clone was observed a single time. V is TRBV6-5 and J is TRBJ1-2; D unresolved. The V gene lost 6 bases and the J gene lost 8 bases, with 16 bases spanning the gap. CDR1 is MNHEY and CDR2 is SVGAGI in the germline V gene. The CDR3 has 13 residues. For the CDR3, the DNA is TGTGCCAGCAGCCCAGCCTTGGAGGGCGGCTACACCTTC. Protein sequence: CASSPALEGGYTF.

The chain links TRBV5-1 to TRBJ2-5, with D perhaps matching TRBD1 or TRBD2 (6 bases each). The CDR3 sequence is 14 residues long. The V gene lost 4 bases and the J gene lost 1 base, with 11 bases spanning the gap. Germline CDR1 is SGHRS and CDR2 is YFSETQ. In DNA, the CDR3 is TGCGCCAGCAGCCGGTCGGGGGCCCAAGAGACCCAGTACTTC. This codes for CASSRSGAQETQYF. The complete variable domain, with remaining parts taken from reference TRBV5-1 and TRBJ2-5, reads KAGVTQTPRYLIKTRGQQVTLSCSPISGHRSVSWYQQTPGQGLQFLFEYFSETQRNKGNFPGRFSGRQFSNSRSEMNVSTLELGDSALYLCASSRSGAQETQYFGPGTRLLVL.

This clone turned up a few times. The CDR3 DNA follows: TGTGCCAGTCGGGGCCCAGGGTACCAGCCCCAGCATTTT. Its protein is CASRGPGYQPQHF. This rearrangement joins TRBV19 to TRBJ1-5; TRBD1 might be the D (5 bases). V gave up 8 bases and J gave up 7 bases, with 15 bases separating them. Germline CDR1 reads LNHDA; CDR2 reads SQIVND (reference sequence). This CDR3 has 13 residues.

The genes are TRBV15 and TRBJ2-3; no definite D call. Germline-derived CDR1 and CDR2 are LNHNV and YYDKDF (reference sequence). Trimming left V 1 base short and J 6 bases short, with 17 bases between. There are 16 residues in the CDR3. As DNA, the CDR3 is TGTGCCACCAGCAGAGGGGTGGACCTGGGATTGGATACGCAGTATTTT. Encoded protein: CATSRGVDLGLDTQYF.

The V and J genes are TRBV19 and TRBJ2-7; D is ambiguous. Between the trimmed V and J ends, which lost 6 bases and 5 bases, there was a span of 17 bases. The CDR3 is made up of 14 amino acids. Germline values: CDR1 LNHDA, CDR2 SQIVND (reference sequence). The DNA of the CDR3 is TGTGCCAGTAGGACCTTCAGGAGTCGGGACGAGCAGTACTTC. It translates to CASRTFRSRDEQYF.

The chain carries TRBV9 and TRBJ1-5, with D unresolved. The germline V gene encodes CDR1 SGDLS and CDR2 YYNGEE. The CDR3 loop spans 15 amino acids. Trimming took 0 bases from V and 1 from J, leaving 8 bases between them. CDR3 loop: CASSVGPSSNQPQHF. The CDR3 DNA is TGTGCCAGCAGCGTAGGCCCTTCGAGCAATCAGCCCCAGCATTTT.